Each of the 9 T cell receptor beta chains below was sequenced from the same sample in a study of T cells in women clearing cervical HPV infection (dated by TCRdb to 2016 to 2019). The library relied on the immunoSEQ multiplex PCR assay. Entries here come from immuneACCESS through TCRdb and include only in-frame sequences with V and J called. Some clones fail to appear in such tables; in the studies checked, an unresolved V gene covers under half of the shortfall, and the cause of the remainder is unknown. The sample's table covers about 39,000 clones. Around 6.4% of the sample is in the top ten clones. The sequenced sample consisted of blood buffy coat. Receptor source: a woman between 18 and 75 years old with a cervical HPV16 infection that either progressed to CIN3+ or cleared (not recorded which).

Points on this clone: One end of the junction fails to match germline, which may point to a read error. The read terminates 3 residues ahead of where the CDR3 ends, so the germline J gene completes it. J is TRBJ1-2 and V is TRBV2; 7 nucleotides align to TRBD1. CDR1 is SNHLY, CDR2 FYNNEI, per germline. The CDR3 covers 14 residues. The DNA read from the CDR3 is TGTGCCGGCAGTGAAGCCCCTGACAGGGTTAGC. This sequence encodes CAGSEAPDRVS. The entire CDR3 protein is CAGSEAPDRVSYTF.

Note on this clone: The observed sequence ends 3 residues before the CDR3 terminus, with the missing tail filled in from the germline J gene. V gene TRBV19 combines with J gene TRBJ2-2, with D perhaps matching TRBD2 (5 bases). Germline values: CDR1 LNHDA, CDR2 SQIVND (reference sequence). The CDR3 runs to 14 residues. V was shortened by 10 bases and J by 2 bases, with 14 bases between the two germline ends. The CDR3 bases that were read are TGTGCCACCCCGCGGGCAACCAACACCGGGGAG. This codes for CATPRATNTGE. Given in full, the CDR3 is CATPRATNTGELFF. Supplemented by reference TRBV19 and TRBJ2-2, the full variable domain reads DGGITQSPKYLFRKEGQNVTLSCEQNLNHDAMYWYRQDPGQGLRLIYYSQIVNDFQKGDIAEGYSVSREKKESFPLTVTSAQKNPTAFYLCATPRATNTGELFFGEGSRLTVL.

Points on this clone: The read stops 3 residues short of the end of the CDR3; the missing end is completed from the germline J gene. The chain is built from TRBV7-9 and TRBJ2-1; D may match TRBD1 or TRBD2 (5 bases each). The CDR3 is 15 residues long. Trimming cost V 5 bases and J 8 bases, with 19 bases left between them. Germline V gene data show CDR1 as SEHNR and CDR2 as FQNEAQ (reference sequence). CDR3 DNA, as far as it was read: TGTGCCAGCAGCACCCGAGGGGAGAGGGTGTATGAG. Translating gives CASSTRGERVYE. The CDR3, in full, reads CASSTRGERVYEQFF.

On this clone: The CDR3 goes on 3 residues after the read ends, and that part is filled in from the germline J gene. V and J are TRBV5-1 and TRBJ2-5, with 11 bases identical to TRBD1. With V trimmed by 0 bases and J by 4 bases, 5 bases remained unmatched. The CDR3 spans 16 residues. Germline lookup yields CDR1 SGHRS and CDR2 YFSETQ. The sequenced CDR3 bases are TGCGCCAGCAGCTTGGAATTGGGACAGGGGGGAGAGACC. Its translation: CASSLELGQGGET. The whole CDR3 sequence is CASSLELGQGGETQYF. The full variable domain, with the rest looked up from reference TRBV5-1 and TRBJ2-5, is KAGVTQTPRYLIKTRGQQVTLSCSPISGHRSVSWYQQTPGQGLQFLFEYFSETQRNKGNFPGRFSGRQFSNSRSEMNVSTLELGDSALYLCASSLELGQGGETQYFGPGTRLLVL.

A note on this clone: The read ends 3 residues before the CDR3 terminus; that terminus is restored from the germline J gene. The chain joins TRBV5-6 to TRBJ1-2; the D gene is possibly TRBD1 (5 bases). Trimming removed 2 bases at V and 6 bases at J, with 11 bases between. Germline lookup yields CDR1 SGHDT and CDR2 YYEEEE. The CDR3 is made up of 13 amino acids. CDR3 in amino acids: CASSLDQGDGYTF. The part of the CDR3 DNA that was read is TGTGCCAGCAGCTTAGACCAGGGAGATGGC.

Details on this clone: The DNA ends 3 residues before the CDR3 does, and the rest of the CDR3 is filled in from the germline J gene. V and J are TRBV20-1 and TRBJ2-2; the match to TRBD2 covers 8 bases. The CDR3 sequence is 15 residues long. Looked up from germline, CDR1 is DFQATT and CDR2 is SNEGSKA (reference sequence). Trimming removed 4 bases from V and 2 bases from J; junction bases left unmatched: 6. The CDR3 sequence is CSATLAGKNTGELFF. Partial CDR3 DNA: TGCAGTGCTACGTTAGCGGGGAAAAACACCGGGGAG.

Regarding this clone: Read data end 3 residues before the CDR3 end; the end is taken from the germline J gene. The chain combines TRBV7-6 with TRBJ2-5; D is uncertain. The CDR3 sequence is 13 residues long. From germline, CDR1 is SGHVS and CDR2 FNYEAQ. The V end was cut by 5 bases, the J end by 0 bases, with 7 bases between. CDR3: CASSRENQETQYF. The CDR3 bases that were read are TGTGCCAGCAGCCGCGAAAACCAAGAGACC.

The part of the CDR3 DNA that was read is TGCAGCGTGGGGGACTCCCGGAGGGAAGAGACC. Its translation: CSVGDSRREET. The full CDR3 is CSVGDSRREETQYF. The chain carries TRBV29-1 and TRBJ2-5, with a possible D match to TRBD2 (6 bases). Read data end 3 residues before the CDR3 end; the end is taken from the germline J gene. This CDR3 has 14 amino acids. Germline-derived CDR1 and CDR2 are SQVTM and ANQGSEA. Trimming took 6 bases from V and 3 from J, leaving 17 bases between them.

To note about this clone: Read sequence stops 3 residues before the CDR3 end, and the germline J gene provides the missing end. This chain uses TRBV20-1 with TRBJ1-4; 8 bases map to TRBD1. The CDR3 has 13 amino acids. Trimming at V came to 3 bases and at J to 8 bases, leaving 5 bases not matched to a gene. Germline loops: CDR1 DFQATT, CDR2 SNEGSKA (reference sequence). Partial CDR3 DNA: TGCAGTGCTAGCGGGACAGGTGGAGAAAAA. It encodes CSASGTGGEK. The whole CDR3 protein reads CSASGTGGEKLFF.